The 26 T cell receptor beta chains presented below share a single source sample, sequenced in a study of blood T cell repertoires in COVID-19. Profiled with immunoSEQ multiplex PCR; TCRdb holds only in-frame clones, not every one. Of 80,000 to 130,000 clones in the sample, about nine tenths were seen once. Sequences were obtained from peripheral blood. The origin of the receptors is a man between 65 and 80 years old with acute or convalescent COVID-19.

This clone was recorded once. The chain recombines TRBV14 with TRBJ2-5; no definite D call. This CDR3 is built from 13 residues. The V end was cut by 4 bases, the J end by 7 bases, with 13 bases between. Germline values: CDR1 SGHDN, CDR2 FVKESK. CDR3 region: CASSLVISGTQYF. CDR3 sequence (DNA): TGTGCCAGCAGCCTGGTAATTTCGGGGACCCAGTACTTC.

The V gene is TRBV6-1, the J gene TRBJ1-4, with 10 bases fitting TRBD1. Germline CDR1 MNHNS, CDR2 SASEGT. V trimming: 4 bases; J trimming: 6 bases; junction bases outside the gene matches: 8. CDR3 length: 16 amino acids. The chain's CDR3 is CASSVTSGTGDEKLFF. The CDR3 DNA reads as TGTGCCAGCAGTGTAACTTCCGGGACAGGGGATGAAAAACTGTTTTTT.

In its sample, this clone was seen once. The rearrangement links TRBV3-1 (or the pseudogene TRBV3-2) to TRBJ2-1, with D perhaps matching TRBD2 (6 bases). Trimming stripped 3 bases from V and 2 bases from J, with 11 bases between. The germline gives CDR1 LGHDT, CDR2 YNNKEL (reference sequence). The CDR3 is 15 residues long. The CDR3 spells CASSQPGVAYNEQFF. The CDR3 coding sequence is TGTGCCAGCAGCCAGCCGGGAGTCGCCTACAATGAGCAGTTCTTC.

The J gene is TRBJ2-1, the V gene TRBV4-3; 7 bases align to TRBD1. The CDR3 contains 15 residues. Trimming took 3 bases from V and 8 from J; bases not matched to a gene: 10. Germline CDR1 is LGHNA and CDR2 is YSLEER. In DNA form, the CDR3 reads TGCGCCAGCAGCCATCTACGACAGGGAGTGGATGAGCAGTTCTTC. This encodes CASSHLRQGVDEQFF.

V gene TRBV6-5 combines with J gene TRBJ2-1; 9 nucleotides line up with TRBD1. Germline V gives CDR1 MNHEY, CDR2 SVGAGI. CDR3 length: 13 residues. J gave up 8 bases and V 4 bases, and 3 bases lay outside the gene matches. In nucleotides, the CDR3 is TGTGCCAGCAGTTCACAGGGGGCCTATGAGCAGTTCTTC. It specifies CASSSQGAYEQFF.

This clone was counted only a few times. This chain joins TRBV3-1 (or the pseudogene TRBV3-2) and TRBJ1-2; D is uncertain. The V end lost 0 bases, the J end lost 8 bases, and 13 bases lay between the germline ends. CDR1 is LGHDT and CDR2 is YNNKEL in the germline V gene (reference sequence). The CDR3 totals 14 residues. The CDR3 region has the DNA TGTGCCAGCAGCCAAGATTCTCTGGGGAGGGGCTACACCTTC. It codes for CASSQDSLGRGYTF.

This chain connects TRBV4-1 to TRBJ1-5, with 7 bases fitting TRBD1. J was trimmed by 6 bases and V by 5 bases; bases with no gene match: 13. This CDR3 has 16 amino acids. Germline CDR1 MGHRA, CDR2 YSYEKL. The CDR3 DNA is TGCGCCAGCAGCGTAACTTGGGTGAGGGGGCCTCAGCCCCAGCATTTT. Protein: CASSVTWVRGPQPQHF.

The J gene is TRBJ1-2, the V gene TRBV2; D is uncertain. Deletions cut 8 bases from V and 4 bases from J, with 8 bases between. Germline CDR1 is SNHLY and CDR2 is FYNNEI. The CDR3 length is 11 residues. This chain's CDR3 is CASSSFYGYTF. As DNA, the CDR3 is TGTGCCAGCTCTTCCTTCTATGGCTACACCTTC.

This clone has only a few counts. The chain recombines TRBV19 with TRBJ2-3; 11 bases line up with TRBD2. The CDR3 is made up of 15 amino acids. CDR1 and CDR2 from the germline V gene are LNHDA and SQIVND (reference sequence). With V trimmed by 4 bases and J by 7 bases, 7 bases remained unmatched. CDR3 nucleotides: TGTGCCAGTAGTAACTTAGCGGGGGGGCGAAATACGCAGTATTTT. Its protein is CASSNLAGGRNTQYF. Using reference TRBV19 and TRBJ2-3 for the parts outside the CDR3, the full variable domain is DGGITQSPKYLFRKEGQNVTLSCEQNLNHDAMYWYRQDPGQGLRLIYYSQIVNDFQKGDIAEGYSVSREKKESFPLTVTSAQKNPTAFYLCASSNLAGGRNTQYFGPGTRLTVL.

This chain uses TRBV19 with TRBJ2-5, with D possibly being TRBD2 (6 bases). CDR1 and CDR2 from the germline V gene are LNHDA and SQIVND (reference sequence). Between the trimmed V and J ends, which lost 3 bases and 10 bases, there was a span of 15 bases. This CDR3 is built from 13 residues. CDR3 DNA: TGTGCCAGTAGTATGGTCTTGGGGGGAGACCAGTACTTC. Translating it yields CASSMVLGGDQYF.

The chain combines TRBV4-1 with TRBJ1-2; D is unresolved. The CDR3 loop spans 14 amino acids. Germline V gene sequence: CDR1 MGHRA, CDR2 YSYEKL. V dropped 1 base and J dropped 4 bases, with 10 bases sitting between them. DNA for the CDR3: TGCGCCAGCAGCCAAGTAGGCGGGCCCTATGGCTACACCTTC. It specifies CASSQVGGPYGYTF.

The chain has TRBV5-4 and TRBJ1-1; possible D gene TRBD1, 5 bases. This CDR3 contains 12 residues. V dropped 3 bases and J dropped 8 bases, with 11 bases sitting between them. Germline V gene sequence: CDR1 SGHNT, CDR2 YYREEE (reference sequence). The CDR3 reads CASSSTWTEAFF. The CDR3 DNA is TGTGCCAGCAGCTCGACCTGGACAGAAGCTTTCTTT.

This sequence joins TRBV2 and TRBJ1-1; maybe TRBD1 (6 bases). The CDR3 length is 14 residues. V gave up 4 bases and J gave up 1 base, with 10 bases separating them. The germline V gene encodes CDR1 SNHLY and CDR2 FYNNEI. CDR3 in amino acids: CASSGTVGNTEAFF. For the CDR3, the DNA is TGTGCCAGCAGTGGGACAGTGGGGAACACTGAAGCTTTCTTT.

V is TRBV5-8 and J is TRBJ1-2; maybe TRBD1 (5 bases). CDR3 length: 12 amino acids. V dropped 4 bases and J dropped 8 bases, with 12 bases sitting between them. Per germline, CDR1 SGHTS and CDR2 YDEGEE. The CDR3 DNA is TGTGCCAGCAGCCGGGGGGGTTGGGGCTACACCTTC. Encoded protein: CASSRGGWGYTF.

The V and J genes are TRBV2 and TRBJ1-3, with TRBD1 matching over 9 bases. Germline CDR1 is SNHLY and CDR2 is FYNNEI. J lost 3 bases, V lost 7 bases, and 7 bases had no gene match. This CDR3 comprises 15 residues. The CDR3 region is CASTQDRGRGNTIYF. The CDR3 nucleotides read TGTGCCAGCACCCAGGACAGGGGCCGTGGAAACACCATATATTTT.

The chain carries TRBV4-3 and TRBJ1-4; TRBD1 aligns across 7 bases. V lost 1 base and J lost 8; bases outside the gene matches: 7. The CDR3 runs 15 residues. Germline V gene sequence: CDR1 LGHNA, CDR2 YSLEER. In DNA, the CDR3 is TGCGCCAGCAGCCAAGCAGGGGGACCTGGGGAAAAACTGTTTTTT. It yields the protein CASSQAGGPGEKLFF.

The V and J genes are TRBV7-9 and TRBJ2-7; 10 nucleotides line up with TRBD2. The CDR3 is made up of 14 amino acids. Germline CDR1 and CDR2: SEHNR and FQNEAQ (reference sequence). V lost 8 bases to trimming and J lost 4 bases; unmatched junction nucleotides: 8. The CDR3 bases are TGTGCCAGCCAAGACCAACTAGCGGGATACGAGCAGTACTTC. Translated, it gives CASQDQLAGYEQYF.

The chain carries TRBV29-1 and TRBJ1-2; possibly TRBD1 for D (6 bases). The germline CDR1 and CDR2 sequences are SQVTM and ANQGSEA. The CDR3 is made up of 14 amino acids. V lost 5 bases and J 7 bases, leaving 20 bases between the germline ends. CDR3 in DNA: TGCAGCGTTTTCGACAGGCTGGAGAGAACTGGCTACACCTTC. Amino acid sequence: CSVFDRLERTGYTF.

CDR3 nucleotide sequence: TGTGCCAGCTCACCAATGACAGGGGATCAGCCCCAGCATTTT. Translation: CASSPMTGDQPQHF. The gene calls are TRBV18 and TRBJ1-5; 8 nucleotides agree with TRBD1. CDR1 KGHSH and CDR2 LQKENI come from the germline V gene. CDR3 size: 14 residues. J lost 5 bases, V lost 2 bases, and 2 bases had no gene match.

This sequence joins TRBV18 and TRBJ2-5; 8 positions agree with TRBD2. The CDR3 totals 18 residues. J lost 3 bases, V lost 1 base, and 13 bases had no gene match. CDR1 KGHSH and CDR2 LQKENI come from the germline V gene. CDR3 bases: TGTGCCAGCTCACCACTGTTTCCGGGACTAGGGGTAGAAGAGACCCAGTACTTC. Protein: CASSPLFPGLGVEETQYF.

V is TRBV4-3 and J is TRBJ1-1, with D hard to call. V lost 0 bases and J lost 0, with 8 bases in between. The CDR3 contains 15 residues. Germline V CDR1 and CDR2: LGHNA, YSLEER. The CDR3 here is CASSQDAGMNTEAFF. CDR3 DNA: TGCGCCAGCAGCCAAGATGCGGGGATGAACACTGAAGCTTTCTTT.

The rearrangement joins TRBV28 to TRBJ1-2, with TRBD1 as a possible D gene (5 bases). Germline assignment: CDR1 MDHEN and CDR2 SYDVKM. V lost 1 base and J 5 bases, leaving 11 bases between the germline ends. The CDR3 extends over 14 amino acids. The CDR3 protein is CASSLYGGEYGYTF. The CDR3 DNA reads TGTGCCAGCAGTTTATACGGAGGGGAGTATGGCTACACCTTC.

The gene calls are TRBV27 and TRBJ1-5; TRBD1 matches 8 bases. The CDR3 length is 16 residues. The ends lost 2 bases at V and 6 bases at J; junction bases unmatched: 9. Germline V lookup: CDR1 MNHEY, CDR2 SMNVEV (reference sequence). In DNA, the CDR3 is TGTGCCAGCAGTTTAAATGGCAGGGGGCGCGTTCAGCCCCAGCATTTT. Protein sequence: CASSLNGRGRVQPQHF.

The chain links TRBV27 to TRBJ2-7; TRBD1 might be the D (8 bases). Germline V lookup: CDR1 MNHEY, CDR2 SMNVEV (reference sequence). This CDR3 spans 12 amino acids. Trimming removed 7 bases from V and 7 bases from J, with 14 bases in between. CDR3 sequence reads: CASTQQGGEQYF. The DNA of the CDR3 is TGTGCCAGCACACAACAGGGGGGGGAGCAGTACTTC.

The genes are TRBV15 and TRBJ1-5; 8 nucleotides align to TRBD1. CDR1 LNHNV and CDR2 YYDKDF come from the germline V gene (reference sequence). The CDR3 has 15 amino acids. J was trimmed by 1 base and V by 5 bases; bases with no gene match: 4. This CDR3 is CATSADRGSNQPQHF. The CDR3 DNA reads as TGTGCCACCAGCGCCGACAGGGGAAGCAATCAGCCCCAGCATTTT. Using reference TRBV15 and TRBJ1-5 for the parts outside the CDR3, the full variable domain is DAMVIQNPRYQVTQFGKPVTLSCSQTLNHNVMYWYQQKSSQAPKLLFHYYDKDFNNEADTPDNFQSRRPNTSFCFLDIRSPGLGDTAMYLCATSADRGSNQPQHFGDGTRLSIL.

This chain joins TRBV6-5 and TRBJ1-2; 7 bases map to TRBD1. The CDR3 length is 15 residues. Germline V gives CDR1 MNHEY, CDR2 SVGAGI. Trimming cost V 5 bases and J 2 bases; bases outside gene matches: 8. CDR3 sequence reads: CASSRGQDKNYGYTF. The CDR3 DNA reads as TGTGCCAGCAGTCGCGGACAGGATAAGAACTATGGCTACACCTTC.